Shown below are 15 T cell receptor beta chains from a single sample sequenced in a study of T cell repertoires in cytomegalovirus infection. TCRdb called the reads again in MiXCR, with one record for every CDR3 protein. This table has about 310,000 distinct CDR3 sequences, just under 25% appearing once. Which antigens these TCRs recognize remains unknown. The sequenced sample was cultured PBMCs, obtained from culture after CMV antigen stimulation. These receptors were obtained from a human donor in good health (CMV status not recorded). Some clones in this sample may be carry-over from other donors' samples.

The chain uses TRBV6-1 and TRBJ2-1, with 12 bases lining up with TRBD1. Trimming at V came to 4 bases and at J to 8 bases, leaving 6 bases not matched to a gene. This CDR3 has 15 residues. The V gene's germline CDR1 is MNHNS and CDR2 SASEGT. The DNA for the CDR3 is TGTGCCAGCAGTGCCACCGGGACAGGGGGCGATGAGCAGTTCTTC. It translates to CASSATGTGGDEQFF.

This clonotype came up a few times. The chain links TRBV4-1 to TRBJ2-3; D gene uncertain. V lost 1 base and J 2 bases, leaving 10 bases between the germline ends. CDR1 is MGHRA, CDR2 YSYEKL, per germline. The CDR3 totals 15 residues. CDR3: CASSQVLDLTDTQYF. The CDR3 coding sequence is TGCGCCAGCAGCCAAGTGCTGGACCTCACAGATACGCAGTATTTT.

The chain couples TRBV3-1 to TRBJ2-1; 7 bases fit TRBD1. This CDR3 is built from 16 residues. Germline-derived CDR1 and CDR2 are LGHDT and YNNKEL (reference sequence). Germline trimming cut 0 bases from V and 1 base from J; bases unmatched to any gene: 3. The chain's CDR3 is CASSQDLGQSYNEQFF. The CDR3, as DNA: TGTGCCAGCAGCCAAGATTTGGGACAGTCCTACAATGAGCAGTTCTTC.

V and J are TRBV5-1 and TRBJ1-6; D is ambiguous. CDR1 is SGHRS, CDR2 YFSETQ, per germline. V was cut by 3 bases and J by 1 base, with 11 bases left in between. This CDR3 is 16 amino acids long. The chain's CDR3 is CASSCVGSSYNSPLHF. The CDR3 DNA follows: TGCGCCAGCAGCTGCGTCGGGAGTTCCTATAATTCACCCCTCCACTTT.

This clonotype was seen many times. V gene TRBV7-8 combines with J gene TRBJ2-7; 9 nucleotides match TRBD2. The V gene end was trimmed by 1 base and the J gene end by 2 bases; junction bases not matched to a gene: 3. The CDR3 has 15 amino acids. Germline V gene lookup returns CDR1 SGHVS and CDR2 FQNEAQ. The CDR3 sequence is CASSLGGGRAYEQYV. The CDR3 coding sequence is TGTGCCAGCAGCTTAGGTGGCGGGAGGGCCTACGAGCAGTACGTC.

This clonotype was recorded a few times. The chain combines TRBV7-9 with TRBJ2-4, with no clear D. Looked up from germline, CDR1 is SEHNR and CDR2 is FQNEAQ (reference sequence). The V gene lost 8 bases and the J gene lost 0 bases, with 11 bases spanning the gap. This CDR3 comprises 14 residues. The CDR3 protein is CASSNSVAKNIQYF. Written as DNA, the CDR3 is TGTGCCAGCTCCAACAGCGTAGCCAAAAACATTCAGTACTTC. Combining the CDR3 with reference TRBV7-9 and TRBJ2-4 gives the whole variable domain DTGVSQNPRHKITKRGQNVTFRCDPISEHNRLYWYRQTLGQGPEFLTYFQNEAQLEKSRLLSDRFSAERPKGSFSTLEIQRTEQGDSAMYLCASSNSVAKNIQYFGAGTRLSVL.

CDR3: CAILARSGLASINTGELFF. The CDR3 DNA reads TGTGCCATCCTCGCCCGTTCAGGACTAGCGAGTATTAACACCGGGGAGCTGTTTTTT. The chain recombines TRBV10-3 with TRBJ2-2, with 9 bases identical to TRBD2. Germline V gene data show CDR1 as ENHRY and CDR2 as SYGVKD. This CDR3 region has 19 residues. V gave up 8 bases and J gave up 2 bases; unmatched junction bases: 18.

Here the CDR3 reads CASSVWGSGGEQFF. CDR3 in DNA: TGTGCCAGCAGCGTTTGGGGGTCAGGCGGTGAGCAGTTCTTC. The chain couples TRBV9 to TRBJ2-1; D may be TRBD1 or TRBD2 (5 bases each). The CDR3 contains 14 residues. Germline lookup yields CDR1 SGDLS and CDR2 YYNGEE. The V and J ends lost 2 bases and 9 bases respectively, with 15 bases between them.

This clonotype appeared once. V gene TRBV6-6 combines with J gene TRBJ1-1; 9 bases align to TRBD1. Germline CDR1 MNHNY, CDR2 SVGAGI (reference sequence). Losses at the gene ends were 6 bases for V and 4 bases for J; bases not matched to a gene: 3. The CDR3 runs 13 residues. Here the CDR3 DNA reads TGTGCCAGCAGAGACAGGGGGACCACTGAAGCTTTCTTT. The encoded protein is CASRDRGTTEAFF.

The gene calls are TRBV6-2 or TRBV6-3 and TRBJ2-1; 7 nucleotides agree with TRBD2. There are 17 residues in the CDR3. V shed 7 bases and J 5 bases; nucleotides not matched to a gene: 17. CDR1 and CDR2 (germline): MNHEY, SVGEGT. This CDR3 is CASKSYEASGPHNEQFF. CDR3 coding DNA: TGTGCCAGCAAAAGTTACGAGGCTAGCGGACCCCACAATGAGCAGTTCTTC.

This clonotype has only a few counts. The V gene is TRBV9, the J gene TRBJ2-1; 11 bases align to TRBD2. The CDR3 runs 18 residues. The germline gives CDR1 SGDLS, CDR2 YYNGEE. V shed 3 bases and J 0 bases; nucleotides not matched to a gene: 8. The CDR3 reads CASSEKGGLAASYNEQFF. The CDR3, as DNA: TGTGCCAGCAGCGAAAAGGGGGGACTAGCGGCCTCCTACAATGAGCAGTTCTTC.

For this clonotype: Just one base apart from a much larger clone, this may be a read error. The chain links TRBV7-2 to TRBJ1-1; tentatively, D is TRBD1 (5 bases). Germline loops: CDR1 SGHTA, CDR2 FQGNSA. V gave up 6 bases and J gave up 4 bases, with 18 bases separating them. The CDR3 length is 15 residues. In DNA form, the CDR3 reads TGTGCCAGCAGTCCGAGACATGGGGCGAGCACTGAAGCTTTCTTT. The encoded protein is CASSPRHGASTEAFF.

This chain links TRBV6-5 with TRBJ2-3; TRBD2 matches at 8 bases. The CDR3 loop spans 17 amino acids. The junction had 18 bases not matched to a gene; V was cut back by 6 bases and J by 7 bases. CDR1 and CDR2 from the germline V gene are MNHEY and SVGAGI. The CDR3, as DNA: TGTGCCAGCAGATATGGGACTAGTCCCCCGGGGTGGTATACGCAGTATTTT. As protein: CASRYGTSPPGWYTQYF.

CDR3 in amino acids: CASSVSGPYQPQHF. The CDR3 DNA reads as TGTGCCAGCAGCGTTTCAGGCCCCTATCAGCCCCAGCATTTT. J is TRBJ1-5 and V is TRBV7-9, with no clear D. Trimming stripped 5 bases from V and 5 bases from J, with 13 bases between. Germline V gene sequence: CDR1 SEHNR, CDR2 FQNEAQ (reference sequence). The length of the CDR3 is 14 residues.

This clonotype was detected a few times. V gene TRBV7-9 combines with J gene TRBJ2-7, with TRBD2 matching over 10 bases. Germline V lookup: CDR1 SEHNR, CDR2 FQNEAQ (reference sequence). The CDR3 sequence is 18 residues long. Trimming cost V 5 bases and J 3 bases; bases outside gene matches: 16. The chain's CDR3 is CASSPRLAGVRVSYEQYF. Here the CDR3 DNA reads TGTGCCAGCAGCCCCAGGCTAGCGGGAGTCCGAGTGAGCTACGAGCAGTACTTC.